The clone carrying this T cell receptor (beta chain) was counted only a few times. The antigen is unknown. Two oligonucleotides, mixed equimolar, formed the beta constant-region primer covering TRBC1 and TRBC2. Four rounds of PCR amplified the ligated cDNA using nested alpha and beta constant-region primers plus SP2. A 12-nucleotide UMI and the SP2 primer were added to the cDNA 3' end by oligonucleotide ligation. TCRdb processed the UMI-ligation and nested PCR reads anew with MiXCR; each CDR3 protein has one entry. The repertoire holds roughly 100,000 distinct CDR3 sequences, with 14% as singletons. The data were taken from a study of naive and memory T cell subsets. This CDR3 comprises 14 residues. The germline V gene has CDR1 SGHVS and CDR2 FQNEAQ. The V gene lost 3 bases and the J gene lost 2 bases, with 11 bases spanning the gap. Four subsets defined by CD45RA and CD27 were sorted after CD3, CD4, CD8 and live/dead staining.

Study-wide results and caveats: No ground truth validated the naive and memory repertoire findings. A few larger clonotypes appeared in naive repertoires, especially CD8, possibly memory cells re-expressing CD45RA.

The source of this sequence is a human donor in good health. The specimen sequenced was naive CD8+ T cells from blood. The chain joins TRBV7-8 to TRBJ2-7; D is unclear. Written as DNA, the CDR3 is TGTGCCAGCAGCTTTAGGGTTTCACCCTACGAGCAGTACTTC. As protein: CASSFRVSPYEQYF.